A single sample is the source of the 8 T cell receptor beta chains below, sequenced in a study of PD-L1 blockade in urothelial cancer. The data were produced by immunoSEQ multiplex PCR, yet TCRdb's version contains in-frame clones alone and is incomplete. The profile shows under 30,000 clones, more than 70% of them singletons. The sequences come from PBMCs, collected around atezolizumab (anti-PD-L1) treatment. Receptors were obtained from a man between 65 and 80 years old with urothelial cancer.

This chain links TRBV27 with TRBJ2-7; the match to TRBD2 covers 10 bases. Germline CDR1 and CDR2: MNHEY and SMNVEV (reference sequence). The CDR3 is 14 residues long. Germline trimming cut 6 bases from V and 5 bases from J; bases unmatched to any gene: 7. Here the CDR3 DNA reads TGTGCCAGCAGACCGGGACTAGCGTCCCACGAGCAGTACTTC. This encodes CASRPGLASHEQYF.

The rearrangement links TRBV19 to TRBJ2-3; 13 nucleotides align to TRBD2. This CDR3 has 18 amino acids. In germline, CDR1 is LNHDA, CDR2 SQIVND (reference sequence). Germline trimming cut 5 bases from V and 0 bases from J; bases unmatched to any gene: 8. CDR3 DNA: TGTGCCAGTAGTGGCGGGACTAGCGGGACCCCAAGCACAGATACGCAGTATTTT. Translating it yields CASSGGTSGTPSTDTQYF.

This clone was counted only a few times. The chain couples TRBV6-6 to TRBJ1-2; possibly TRBD1 for D (5 bases). The length of the CDR3 is 13 residues. Germline V gene sequence: CDR1 MNHNY, CDR2 SVGAGI (reference sequence). Trimming took 2 bases from V and 6 from J, leaving 10 bases between them. The CDR3 sequence is CASSYQGTNGYTF. DNA of the CDR3: TGTGCCAGCAGTTACCAGGGCACTAATGGCTACACCTTC.

The rearrangement uses TRBV2 and TRBJ1-5; no clear D gene. V was clipped by 6 bases and J by 5 bases, with 14 bases between them. The germline V gene encodes CDR1 SNHLY and CDR2 FYNNEI. The CDR3 runs to 14 residues. In DNA form, the CDR3 reads TGTGCCAGCAGACTCTCGATCTCGGATCAGCCCCAGCATTTT. Protein sequence: CASRLSISDQPQHF.

The chain has TRBV5-1 and TRBJ1-1; maybe TRBD1 (5 bases). The ends were cut back, 4 bases at V and 0 bases at J, with 13 bases in the middle. CDR3 length equals 15 residues. Germline lookup yields CDR1 SGHRS and CDR2 YFSETQ. The CDR3 region is CASSGMGLMNTEAFF. The CDR3 DNA reads TGCGCCAGCAGCGGGATGGGACTCATGAACACTGAAGCTTTCTTT.

The chain joins TRBV2 to TRBJ2-1; TRBD2 matches 10 bases. The trim removed 6 bases at V and 10 bases at J, leaving 12 bases unmatched. Per germline, CDR1 SNHLY and CDR2 FYNNEI. This CDR3 is 15 amino acids long. CDR3 loop: CASRPASGSYEEQFF. The DNA of the CDR3 is TGTGCCAGCAGGCCGGCTAGCGGGAGTTATGAGGAGCAGTTCTTC. Filled out from reference TRBV2 and TRBJ2-1, the complete variable domain reads EPEVTQTPSHQVTQMGQEVILRCVPISNHLYFYWYRQILGQKVEFLVSFYNNEISEKSEIFDDQFSVERPDGSNFTLKIRSTKLEDSAMYFCASRPASGSYEEQFFGPGTRLTVL.

The chain is built from TRBV7-9 and TRBJ1-1, with a tentative D call TRBD1 (6 bases). Trimming took 6 bases from V and 0 from J, leaving 14 bases between them. The CDR3 consists of 15 residues. Germline-derived CDR1 and CDR2 are SEHNR and FQNEAQ (reference sequence). CDR3: CASSASRGLNTEAFF. CDR3 DNA: TGTGCCAGCAGTGCGAGCAGGGGATTGAACACTGAAGCTTTCTTT.

This chain uses TRBV7-8 with TRBJ1-5, with 10 bases aligning to TRBD1. The CDR3 loop spans 18 amino acids. Germline V gene lookup returns CDR1 SGHVS and CDR2 FQNEAQ. With V trimmed by 4 bases and J by 0 bases, 9 bases remained unmatched. CDR3 DNA sequence: TGTGCCAGCAGCTCCCGGGACAGGGGTGGGTATAGCAATCAGCCCCAGCATTTT. The encoded protein is CASSSRDRGGYSNQPQHF.